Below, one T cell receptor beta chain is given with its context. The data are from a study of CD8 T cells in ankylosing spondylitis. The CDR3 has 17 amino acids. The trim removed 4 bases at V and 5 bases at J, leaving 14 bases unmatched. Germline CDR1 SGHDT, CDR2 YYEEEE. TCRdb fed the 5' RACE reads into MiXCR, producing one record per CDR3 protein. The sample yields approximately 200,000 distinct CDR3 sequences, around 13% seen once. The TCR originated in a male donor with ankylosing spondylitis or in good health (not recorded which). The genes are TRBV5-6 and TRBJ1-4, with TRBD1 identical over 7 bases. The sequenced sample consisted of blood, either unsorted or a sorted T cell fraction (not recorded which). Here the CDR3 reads CASSPPGVGTENEKLFF. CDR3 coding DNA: TGTGCCAGCAGCCCCCCTGGGGTCGGGACAGAGAATGAAAAACTGTTTTTT.